In this sample, the clone carrying this TCR beta chain turned up a few times. What it binds is unknown. The sample has other DNA sequences that encode this CDR3 too. A multiplex PCR was run with 60 Vbeta primers and 13 Jbeta primers. Profiling relied on immunoSEQ multiplex PCR, and the TCRdb table lists in-frame clones only, not all of them. This sample has under 150,000 clones; roughly 77% occur once, and the top ten carry 3% to 4%. The data were obtained in a study of cytomegalovirus exposure and HLA in healthy donors. General study results and limits: A missense DCLRE1C variant was associated with V- and J-gene trimming of TCR beta chains in a later analysis, and an independent cohort replicated the association. By a later analysis, the bulk of CMV-associated TCR beta chains appeared HLA-restricted. CMV antigen specificity of a few CMV-associated chains was confirmed in vitro.

Trimming cost V 0 bases and J 0 bases, with 6 bases left between them. This CDR3 has 14 residues. Germline CDR1 is SGHRS and CDR2 is YFSETQ. V and J are TRBV5-1 and TRBJ1-2; unclear D gene. The clonotype was recovered from a female donor in good health and CMV-seronegative. Input material: PBMCs. The DNA of the CDR3 is TGCGCCAGCAGCTTGGGCACAGCTAACTATGGCTACACCTTC. Its translation: CASSLGTANYGYTF.